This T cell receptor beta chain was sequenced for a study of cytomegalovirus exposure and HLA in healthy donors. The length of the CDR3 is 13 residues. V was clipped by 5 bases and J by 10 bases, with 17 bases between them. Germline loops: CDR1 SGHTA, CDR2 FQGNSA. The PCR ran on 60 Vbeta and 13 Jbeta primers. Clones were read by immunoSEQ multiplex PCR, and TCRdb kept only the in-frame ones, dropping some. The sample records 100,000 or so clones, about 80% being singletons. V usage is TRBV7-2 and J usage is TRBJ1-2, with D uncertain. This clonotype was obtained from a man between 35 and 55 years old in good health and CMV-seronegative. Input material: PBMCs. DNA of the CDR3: TGTGCCAGCAGCCCCCGACGGGTGGGAGACTACACCTTC. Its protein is CASSPRRVGDYTF.